The rows below give T cell receptor beta chains drawn from one sample of a study of response to subunit inactivated influenza vaccine. MiXCR, applied by TCRdb to the RT-PCR reads, yields one record per CDR3 protein. The data hold 750,000 to 850,000 distinct CDR3 sequences, with under 20% observed a single time. The sequencing used PBMCs from blood, collected more than 4 days after vaccination. These TCRs come from a man aged 45-60 years who received an inactivated influenza vaccine. CDR3s include the opening cysteine and the closing phenylalanine or tryptophan. D genes are given only for firm matches. Clone size appears in some rows only: once, few, many, or a class for an expanded clone.

cdr3_aa cdr3_nt clone_size j_call d_call v_call
CASSQATSGKDTQYF TGTGCCAGCAGCCAAGCCACTAGCGGGAAAGATACGCAGTATTTT few TRBJ2-3 TRBD2 TRBV4-2
CASSPMTGGNSPLHF TGCGCCAGCAGCCCGATGACAGGGGGTAATTCACCCCTCCACTTT - TRBJ1-6 TRBD1 TRBV5-1
CASSVSQVRGTGELFF TGTGCCAGCAGCGTAAGCCAAGTAAGGGGGACCGGGGAGCTGTTTTTT - TRBJ2-2 - TRBV9
CASSAAYPTYNEQFF TGTGCCAGCAGTGCAGCTTACCCTACCTACAATGAGCAGTTCTTC - TRBJ2-1 - TRBV25-1
CASSPKETPEAFF TGTGCCAGCTCACCAAAGGAGACCCCTGAAGCTTTCTTT - TRBJ1-1 - TRBV18
CASSRQESTDTQYF TGTGCCAGCTCAAGACAGGAGAGCACAGATACGCAGTATTTT few TRBJ2-3 - TRBV18
CASSSQTSGGAETQYF TGTGCCAGCAGCTCACAGACTAGCGGGGGGGCGGAGACCCAGTACTTC few TRBJ2-5 TRBD2 TRBV7-2
CSVEQSDRLNEQFF TGCAGCGTCGAACAATCCGACAGACTCAATGAGCAGTTCTTC many TRBJ2-1 - TRBV29-1
CASSLSLRGANVLTF TGTGCCAGCAGCTTATCCCTAAGAGGGGCCAACGTCCTGACTTTC few TRBJ2-6 - TRBV7-2
CASSKGIVGVYEQYF TGTGCCAGCAGCAAGGGCATAGTGGGTGTCTACGAGCAGTACTTC - TRBJ2-7 - TRBV28
CASSEAAGSSYEQYF TGTGCCAGCAGTGAAGCAGCAGGAAGCTCCTACGAGCAGTACTTC few TRBJ2-7 - TRBV2
CVRRGSAYEQYF TGTGTGAGGAGGGGTTCGGCCTACGAGCAGTACTTC - TRBJ2-7 - TRBV6-5
CASSSFLLDPEQFF TGTGCCAGCAGTTCCTTTCTCCTTGACCCAGAGCAGTTCTTC - TRBJ2-1 - TRBV28
CASSLPRTSSTDTQYF TGTGCCAGCAGCTTGCCTAGGACTAGCAGTACGGATACGCAGTATTTT - TRBJ2-3 TRBD2 TRBV7-2
CASSLYRESYEQYF TGTGCCAGCAGTTTATACAGGGAATCCTACGAGCAGTACTTC many TRBJ2-7 - TRBV27
CATSRAPRDTYTDTQYF TGTGCCACCAGCAGAGCTCCCCGGGACACCTACACAGATACGCAGTATTTT - TRBJ2-3 - TRBV15
CASSQERALGTVQPPYEQYF TGCGCCAGCAGCCAAGAAAGGGCGCTGGGGACGGTACAACCCCCCTACGAGCAGTACTTC - TRBJ2-7 - TRBV4-1
CASSLVGAQETQYF TGCGCCAGCAGCTTGGTAGGGGCGCAAGAGACCCAGTACTTC - TRBJ2-5 - TRBV5-1
CASSLGVVETQYF TGTGCCAGCAGTCTTGGGGTAGTGGAGACCCAGTACTTC many TRBJ2-5 - TRBV12-3/TRBV12-4
CASSWDTVNSPLHF TGTGCCAGCAGTTGGGACACCGTTAATTCACCCCTCCACTTT few TRBJ1-6 - TRBV27
CSAPGQGGSTDTQYF TGCAGTGCCCCTGGACAGGGAGGAAGCACAGATACGCAGTATTTT many TRBJ2-3 TRBD1 TRBV20-1
CASRTSTNEKLFF TGTGCCAGCAGGACTTCAACTAATGAAAAACTGTTTTTT few TRBJ1-4 - TRBV12-3/TRBV12-4
CAISESSGYTF TGTGCCATCAGTGAGTCGTCTGGCTACACCTTC few TRBJ1-2 - TRBV10-3
CSVMEPLAKNIQYF TGCAGCGTTATGGAACCGTTAGCCAAAAACATTCAGTACTTC many TRBJ2-4 - TRBV29-1
CASSQGPGTGFNEQYF TGCGCCAGCAGCCAAGGACCCGGGACAGGGTTTAACGAGCAGTACTTC few TRBJ2-7 TRBD1 TRBV4-1
CASSRSQWDQYEQYF TGTGCCAGCAGTCGATCACAGTGGGACCAGTACGAGCAGTACTTC few TRBJ2-7 - TRBV7-2
CASSLRGQGVYEQYF TGTGCCAGCAGCCTCCGGGGACAGGGGGTATACGAGCAGTACTTC - TRBJ2-7 TRBD1 TRBV7-9
CASSQALPGELFF TGCGCCAGCAGCCAAGCTCTACCCGGGGAGCTGTTTTTT - TRBJ2-2 - TRBV4-3
CASRIAGGNQETTQYF TGTGCCAGCCGTATAGCGGGAGGCAACCAAGAGACGACCCAGTACTTC - TRBJ2-5 TRBD2 TRBV7-8
CASRDLSGVPREQYF TGCGCCAGCAGGGATCTCTCGGGGGTACCGCGGGAGCAGTACTTC few TRBJ2-7 - TRBV5-1
CASSLGAQASGYTF TGTGCCAGCAGCTTAGGGGCACAGGCTAGCGGCTACACCTTC - TRBJ1-2 - TRBV7-9
CASSVLAGVPEQYF TGTGCCAGCAGTGTGCTAGCGGGAGTGCCCGAGCAGTACTTC - TRBJ2-7 TRBD2 TRBV2
CASSPRQGSYGYTF TGTGCCAGCAGCCCGAGACAGGGATCCTATGGCTACACCTTC many TRBJ1-2 TRBD1 TRBV3-1
CASSTIAGPYNEQFF TGTGCCAGCAGCACAATAGCGGGCCCTTACAATGAGCAGTTCTTC - TRBJ2-1 TRBD2 TRBV7-9
CASSVLLAGGPNEQFF TGTGCCAGCAGTGTACTACTAGCGGGGGGGCCAAATGAGCAGTTCTTC - TRBJ2-1 TRBD2 TRBV6-4
CSVDVLDNEAFF TGCAGCGTTGACGTATTGGACAATGAAGCTTTCTTT - TRBJ1-1 - TRBV29-1
CASSLARWSFNTEAFF TGTGCCAGCAGCTTGGCCCGGTGGAGTTTTAACACTGAAGCTTTCTTT few TRBJ1-1 - TRBV5-5
CATSRGGQGARETQYF TGTGCCACCAGCAGAGGAGGACAGGGGGCGCGAGAGACCCAGTACTTC - TRBJ2-5 TRBD1 TRBV15
CASRDSLNEKLFF TGTGCCAGTAGAGACAGCCTAAATGAAAAACTGTTTTTT few TRBJ1-4 - TRBV28
CASSLVGSTDTQYF TGTGCCAGCAGTTTAGTAGGGTCCACAGATACGCAGTATTTT many TRBJ2-3 - TRBV7-9
CASSTRQGGGNEQFF TGTGCCAGCAGCACCAGACAGGGGGGAGGGAATGAGCAGTTCTTC - TRBJ2-1 TRBD1 TRBV7-2
CSARDRRPSLEGAKNIQYF TGCAGTGCTAGAGACCGGAGACCCAGCCTTGAAGGAGCCAAAAACATTCAGTACTTC many TRBJ2-4 - TRBV20-1
CSARRSSGRVYEQYF TGCAGTGCTAGACGTTCTAGCGGGAGGGTCTACGAGCAGTACTTC - TRBJ2-7 TRBD2 TRBV20-1
CASSQLAGKGGEQFF TGCGCCAGCAGCCAGCTAGCGGGAAAGGGCGGTGAGCAGTTCTTC few TRBJ2-1 TRBD2 TRBV5-1
CSASGGALDQPQHF TGCAGTGCTAGTGGAGGGGCCCTAGATCAGCCCCAGCATTTT few TRBJ1-5 - TRBV20-1
CAISRDEGAYNEQFF TGTGCCATCAGCCGCGACGAGGGAGCCTACAATGAGCAGTTCTTC - TRBJ2-1 - TRBV10-3